Each of the 20 T cell receptor beta chains below was sequenced from the same sample in a study of T cells in localized non-small cell lung cancer. Libraries were prepared by immunoSEQ multiplex PCR; TCRdb keeps only in-frame clonotypes and omits some of them. This table holds about 33,000 clones, 85% to 90% found once. The sample in question was peripheral blood, obtained before any cancer treatment. The receptors derive from an older male donor with stage III lung adenocarcinoma.

The chain links TRBV20-1 to TRBJ1-2; D call uncertain. V was pared by 3 bases and J by 7 bases, with 6 bases between. Germline CDR1 and CDR2: DFQATT and SNEGSKA (reference sequence). The CDR3 totals 10 residues. CDR3 residues: CSASGSGYTF. The CDR3 nucleotides are TGCAGTGCTAGTGGAAGTGGCTACACCTTC.

The rearrangement links TRBV12-1 to TRBJ1-4. TRBV12-1 counts as a pseudogene. This CDR3 spans 14 amino acids. The CDR3 DNA reads as TGTGCCAGCAGCTTTTGGGGAACTAATGAAAAACTGTTTTTT. This encodes CASSFWGTNEKLFF.

This chain connects TRBV5-4 to TRBJ2-1, with 7 nucleotides matching TRBD1. Trimming at V came to 3 bases and at J to 4 bases, leaving 10 bases not matched to a gene. CDR1 is SGHNT and CDR2 is YYREEE in the germline V gene (reference sequence). The CDR3 is made up of 16 amino acids. CDR3 in amino acids: CASSWGTVTFYNEQFF. The CDR3 coding sequence is TGTGCCAGCAGCTGGGGGACAGTAACATTTTACAATGAGCAGTTCTTC.

A single count supports this clone. CDR3 DNA sequence: TGCGCCAGCAGTGAGTCCCCAGGGGGCTCCTACAATGAGCAGTTCTTC. This gives the protein CASSESPGGSYNEQFF. The rearrangement links TRBV10-1 to TRBJ2-1; 7 positions agree with TRBD1. V was clipped by 0 bases and J by 0 bases; unmatched bases: 2. Germline CDR1 reads WNHNN; CDR2 reads SYGVQD (reference sequence). The CDR3 length is 16 residues.

This chain uses TRBV5-4 with TRBJ1-1; tentative D call: TRBD1 (5 bases). V was pared by 2 bases and J by 7 bases, with 12 bases between. The CDR3 sequence is 13 residues long. Germline CDR1 and CDR2: SGHNT and YYREEE (reference sequence). CDR3: CASSLTGGDEAFF. Written as DNA, the CDR3 is TGTGCCAGCAGCTTAACAGGTGGGGATGAAGCTTTCTTT. The entire variable domain, with the rest obtained from reference TRBV5-4 and TRBJ1-1, is as follows: ETGVTQSPTHLIKTRGQQVTLRCSSQSGHNTVSWYQQALGQGPQFIFQYYREEENGRGNFPPRFSGLQFPNYSSELNVNALELDDSALYLCASSLTGGDEAFFGQGTRLTVV.

The chain carries TRBV5-1 and TRBJ1-5; 8 nucleotides agree with TRBD1. With 4 bases clipped from V and 5 bases from J, the junction kept 11 bases outside the gene matches. The CDR3 sequence is 16 residues long. CDR1 is SGHRS, CDR2 YFSETQ, per germline. This CDR3 reads CASSPDGQGEYQPQHF. DNA of the CDR3: TGCGCCAGCAGCCCAGACGGACAGGGAGAATATCAGCCCCAGCATTTT. Using reference TRBV5-1 and TRBJ1-5 for the parts outside the CDR3, the full variable domain is KAGVTQTPRYLIKTRGQQVTLSCSPISGHRSVSWYQQTPGQGLQFLFEYFSETQRNKGNFPGRFSGRQFSNSRSEMNVSTLELGDSALYLCASSPDGQGEYQPQHFGDGTRLSIL.

The CDR3 region is CSVAGTSGKTYEQYF. The DNA of the CDR3 is TGCAGCGTTGCCGGGACTAGCGGGAAGACCTACGAGCAGTACTTC. V is TRBV29-1 and J is TRBJ2-7, with TRBD2 identical over 13 bases. The germline CDR1 and CDR2 sequences are SQVTM and ANQGSEA. Trimming at V came to 4 bases and at J to 2 bases, leaving 5 bases not matched to a gene. This CDR3 comprises 15 residues.

V usage is TRBV25-1 and J usage is TRBJ1-1; weak D call: TRBD1 (6 bases). The CDR3 totals 14 residues. Trimming took 3 bases from V and 1 from J, leaving 9 bases between them. Germline V gene sequence: CDR1 MGHDK, CDR2 SYGVNS. DNA of the CDR3: TGTGCCAGCAGTGACCGGACAGAGAACACTGAAGCTTTCTTT. This codes for CASSDRTENTEAFF.

This clone is judged hyperexpanded. The chain is built from TRBV6-1 and TRBJ1-5; possibly TRBD1 for D (6 bases). Germline CDR1 MNHNS, CDR2 SASEGT. Trimming cost V 5 bases and J 4 bases, with 9 bases left between them. The CDR3 contains 13 residues. Here the CDR3 DNA reads TGTGCCAGCAGTACCAGGGGTAATCAGCCCCAGCATTTT. Its translation: CASSTRGNQPQHF.

The V and J genes are TRBV11-2 and TRBJ2-4; the match to TRBD1 covers 7 bases. The CDR3 has 15 amino acids. Per the germline V gene, CDR1 is SGHAT and CDR2 is FQNNGV. Trimming removed 1 base from V and 7 bases from J; junction bases left unmatched: 7. CDR3 DNA sequence: TGTGCCAGCAGCTTAGGGTCCTTCAGGGGGAACATTCAGTACTTC. Its translation is CASSLGSFRGNIQYF.

The chain employs TRBV5-1 and TRBJ1-2, with D maybe TRBD1 (5 bases). Germline V lookup: CDR1 SGHRS, CDR2 YFSETQ. The CDR3 contains 12 residues. Trimming shortened V by 4 bases and J by 6 bases, and 10 bases separated the two germline ends. CDR3 nucleotides: TGCGCCAGCAGCCCGGGGCGGCATGGCTACACCTTC. Translated: CASSPGRHGYTF.

J is TRBJ2-5 and V is TRBV9, with D hard to call. The V end lost 0 bases, the J end lost 5 bases, and 11 bases lay between the germline ends. Germline loops: CDR1 SGDLS, CDR2 YYNGEE. The CDR3 sequence is 14 residues long. CDR3 in amino acids: CASSVVSAGETQYF. The CDR3 bases are TGTGCCAGCAGCGTAGTCTCGGCCGGGGAGACCCAGTACTTC.

This chain connects TRBV7-6 to TRBJ2-3, with 12 bases matching TRBD2. Looked up from germline, CDR1 is SGHVS and CDR2 is FNYEAQ. This CDR3 is built from 17 residues. V lost 1 base and J lost 2; bases outside the gene matches: 4. CDR3: CASSLETSGSYTDTQYF. CDR3 coding DNA: TGTGCCAGCAGCTTAGAGACTAGCGGGAGTTACACAGATACGCAGTATTTT. Using reference TRBV7-6 and TRBJ2-3 for the parts outside the CDR3, the full variable domain is GAGVSQSPRYKVTKRGQDVALRCDPISGHVSLYWYRQALGQGPEFLTYFNYEAQQDKSGLPNDRFSAERPEGSISTLTIQRTEQRDSAMYRCASSLETSGSYTDTQYFGPGTRLTVL.

V and J are TRBV19 and TRBJ1-2, with TRBD1 identical over 7 bases. Germline V gene lookup returns CDR1 LNHDA and CDR2 SQIVND (reference sequence). The V gene end was trimmed by 1 base and the J gene end by 1 base; junction bases not matched to a gene: 3. This CDR3 has 15 residues. The CDR3 loop is CASSIVGQSNYGYTF. In DNA, the CDR3 is TGTGCCAGTAGTATAGTGGGACAGAGTAACTATGGCTACACCTTC.

The chain links TRBV5-1 to TRBJ2-5; 12 nucleotides line up with TRBD2. This CDR3 spans 17 amino acids. The V and J ends lost 4 bases and 5 bases, in that order; junction bases with no gene match: 12. Germline V gene data show CDR1 as SGHRS and CDR2 as YFSETQ. The CDR3 region is CASSLTDGTSGWETQYF. The DNA for the CDR3 is TGCGCCAGCAGCCTAACTGATGGGACTAGCGGGTGGGAGACCCAGTACTTC. The entire variable domain, with the rest obtained from reference TRBV5-1 and TRBJ2-5, is as follows: KAGVTQTPRYLIKTRGQQVTLSCSPISGHRSVSWYQQTPGQGLQFLFEYFSETQRNKGNFPGRFSGRQFSNSRSEMNVSTLELGDSALYLCASSLTDGTSGWETQYFGPGTRLLVL.

The chain uses TRBV28 and TRBJ1-2; 9 nucleotides match TRBD1. The CDR3 has 15 amino acids. Germline CDR1 is MDHEN and CDR2 is SYDVKM. V dropped 5 bases and J dropped 8; count of bases not matched to a gene: 12. The DNA for the CDR3 is TGTGCCAGCAGTATACCCAGGACAGGGGAGCGAGGCTACACCTTC. Amino acids: CASSIPRTGERGYTF.

The V and J genes are TRBV29-1 and TRBJ1-1, with TRBD1 identical over 8 bases. CDR1 is SQVTM and CDR2 is ANQGSEA in the germline V gene. V lost 6 bases to trimming and J lost 3 bases; unmatched junction nucleotides: 9. The CDR3 consists of 14 residues. CDR3 amino acids: CSVRNRGAYTEAFF. In DNA, the CDR3 is TGCAGCGTCCGGAACAGGGGGGCCTACACTGAAGCTTTCTTT.

CDR3 protein: CASSEALYRTENTEAFF. The CDR3 DNA sequence: TGTGCCAGCAGTGAAGCGCTATATAGGACGGAGAACACTGAAGCTTTCTTT. This rearrangement joins TRBV2 to TRBJ1-1; D gene ambiguous. V dropped 0 bases and J dropped 1 base, with 15 bases sitting between them. Germline assignment: CDR1 SNHLY and CDR2 FYNNEI. The CDR3 totals 17 residues.

The rearrangement uses TRBV6-5 and TRBJ1-3; D may be TRBD1 (5 bases). Trimming cost V 6 bases and J 1 base, with 13 bases left between them. The CDR3 contains 15 residues. Germline V CDR1 and CDR2: MNHEY, SVGAGI. The CDR3 DNA reads as TGTGCCAGCAGGCGGGGGTCATCGTCTGGAAACACCATATATTTT. Translation gives CASRRGSSSGNTIYF.

The chain has TRBV2 and TRBJ2-1; D possibly uses TRBD1 or TRBD2 (6 bases each). With 3 bases removed from V and 3 bases from J, the gap between germline ends came to 12 bases. Germline V lookup: CDR1 SNHLY, CDR2 FYNNEI. The CDR3 runs 15 residues. Here the CDR3 reads CASSDNEGGYNEQFF. The CDR3 region has the DNA TGTGCCAGCAGTGACAACGAGGGGGGCTACAATGAGCAGTTCTTC.